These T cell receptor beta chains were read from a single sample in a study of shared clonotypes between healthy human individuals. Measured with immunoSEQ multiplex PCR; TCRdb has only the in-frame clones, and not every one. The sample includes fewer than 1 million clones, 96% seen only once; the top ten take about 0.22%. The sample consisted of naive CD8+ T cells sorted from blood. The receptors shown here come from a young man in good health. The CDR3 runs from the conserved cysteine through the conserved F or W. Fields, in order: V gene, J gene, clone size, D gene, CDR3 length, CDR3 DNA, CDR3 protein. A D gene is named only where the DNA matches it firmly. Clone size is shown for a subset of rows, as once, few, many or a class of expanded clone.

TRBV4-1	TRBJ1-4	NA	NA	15	TGCGCCAGCAGCCAAACCAACCTTGGGGGTGAAAAACTGTTTTTT	CASSQTNLGGEKLFF
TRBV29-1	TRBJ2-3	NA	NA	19	TGCAGCGTTGGTGGTTACAGGGTAAGCGGGATAGTCGACGGAGATACGCAGTATTTT	CSVGGYRVSGIVDGDTQYF
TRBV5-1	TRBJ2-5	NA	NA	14	TGCGCCAGCGGGGACCGCACCACAGGAGAGACCCAGTACTTC	CASGDRTTGETQYF
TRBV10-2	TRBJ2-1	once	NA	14	TGCGCCAGCCACCCAGGAAGTTTCTACAATGAGCAGTTCTTC	CASHPGSFYNEQFF
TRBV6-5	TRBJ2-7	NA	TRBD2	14	TGTGCCAGCAGTGGGGACTACGCGTCCTACGAGCAGTACTTC	CASSGDYASYEQYF
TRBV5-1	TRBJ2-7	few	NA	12	TGCGCCAGCAGCTCTCCCTCCTACGAGCAGTACTTC	CASSSPSYEQYF
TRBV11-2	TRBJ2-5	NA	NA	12	TGTGCCAGCAGCTTGATGGGGGAGACCCAGTACTTC	CASSLMGETQYF
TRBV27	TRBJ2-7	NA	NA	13	TGTGCCAGCAGTTTAAGGATGGCCTACGAGCAGTACTTC	CASSLRMAYEQYF
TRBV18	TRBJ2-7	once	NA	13	TGTGCCAGCTCACTACCATCGAGCTACGAGCAGTACTTC	CASSLPSSYEQYF
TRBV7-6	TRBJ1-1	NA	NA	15	TGTGCCAGCAGCTTAGAAGCGGGTGCCAACACTGAAGCTTTCTTT	CASSLEAGANTEAFF
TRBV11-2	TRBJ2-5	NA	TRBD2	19	TGTGCCAGCAGCTTATCGGGCGAAGCGGGAGGGACCATACGCCTAACCCAGTACTTC	CASSLSGEAGGTIRLTQYF
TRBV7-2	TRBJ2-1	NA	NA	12	TGTGCCAGCACCTATATAGGAAATGAGCAGTTCTTC	CASTYIGNEQFF
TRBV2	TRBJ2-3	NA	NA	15	TGTGCCAGCAGATCAATCGGGGGCCGCACAGATACGCAGTATTTT	CASRSIGGRTDTQYF
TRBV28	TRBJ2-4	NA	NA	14	TGTGCCAGCGCTGTATCCATTGCCAAAAACATTCAGTACTTC	CASAVSIAKNIQYF
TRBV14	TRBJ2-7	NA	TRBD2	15	TGTGCCAGCAGCCAAGTAGTCGGGGGGAGCCGGGAGCAGTACTTC	CASSQVVGGSREQYF
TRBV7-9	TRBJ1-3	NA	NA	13	TGTGCCAGCAGCTCAGGGGCTGGAAACACCATATATTTT	CASSSGAGNTIYF
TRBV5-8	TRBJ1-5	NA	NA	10	TGTGCCAGCAGCCCCCGTCTCCAGCATTTT	CASSPRLQHF
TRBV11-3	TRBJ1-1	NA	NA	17	TGTGCCAGCAGCTTATCCCCGGGGGATCTTGAAAACACTGAAGCTTTCTTT	CASSLSPGDLENTEAFF
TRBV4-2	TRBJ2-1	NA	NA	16	TGTGCCAGCAGCCAAGTGGACGGCGGCTCCTACAATGAGCAGTTCTTC	CASSQVDGGSYNEQFF
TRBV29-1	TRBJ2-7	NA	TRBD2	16	TGCAGCGTGGAACGATTCGGGGGAGGGACGACCTACGAGCAGTACTTC	CSVERFGGGTTYEQYF
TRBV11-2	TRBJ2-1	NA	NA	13	TGTGCCAGCAGCTTGTTACGGAACAATGAGCAGTTCTTC	CASSLLRNNEQFF
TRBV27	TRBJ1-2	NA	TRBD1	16	TGTGCCAGCAGTCCTACCGGACAGGGGCCAACCTATGGCTACACCTTC	CASSPTGQGPTYGYTF
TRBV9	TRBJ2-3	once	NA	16	TGTGCCAGCAGCGCTTGGGGGGCGGGAGGCACAGATACGCAGTATTTT	CASSAWGAGGTDTQYF
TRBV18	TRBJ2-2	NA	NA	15	TGTGCCAGCTCACCACTAGCGGTGAACACCGGGGAGCTGTTTTTT	CASSPLAVNTGELFF
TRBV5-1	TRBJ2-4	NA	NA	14	TGCGCCAGCAGCTTGGGGCCAGCCAAAAACATTCAGTACTTC	CASSLGPAKNIQYF
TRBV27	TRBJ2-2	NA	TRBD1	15	TGTGCCAGCAGGATTTGGACAGGGGTTGCCGGGGAGCTGTTTTTT	CASRIWTGVAGELFF
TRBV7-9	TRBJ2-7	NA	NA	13	TGTGCCAGCAGCTCCGGGTACCTCTACGAGCAGTACTTC	CASSSGYLYEQYF
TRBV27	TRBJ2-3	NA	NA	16	TGTGCCAGCGGACTACAGAGCTATGTCAGTGGAGATACGCAGTATTTT	CASGLQSYVSGDTQYF
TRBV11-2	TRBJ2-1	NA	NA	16	TGTGCCAGCATCCTAAGCGGGCTAGTTCCTTACAATGAGCAGTTCTTC	CASILSGLVPYNEQFF
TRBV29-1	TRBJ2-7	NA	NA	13	TGCAGCGTTCGACAAATTACCTCCTACGAGCAGTACTTC	CSVRQITSYEQYF
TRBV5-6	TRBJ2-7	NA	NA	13	TGTGCCAGCAGCCCGGGAAGCTCCTACGAGCAGTACTTC	CASSPGSSYEQYF
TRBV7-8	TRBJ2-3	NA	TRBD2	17	TGTGCCAGCAGCTTAAGGACTAGCGACCTTAGCACAGATACGCAGTATTTT	CASSLRTSDLSTDTQYF
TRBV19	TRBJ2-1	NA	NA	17	TGTGCCAGTAGTATCGAACCCGTCCATAACTTCTACAATGAGCAGTTCTTC	CASSIEPVHNFYNEQFF
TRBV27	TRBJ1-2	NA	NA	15	TGTGCCAGCAGTACCCTGACATTCGGTTCGCGGGGCTACACCTTC	CASSTLTFGSRGYTF
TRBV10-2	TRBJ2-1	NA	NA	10	TGCGCCAGCAGGGACAATGAGCAGTTCTTC	CASRDNEQFF
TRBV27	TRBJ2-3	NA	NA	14	TGTGCCAGCAGTTTGACGTATGGGACAGATACGCAGTATTTT	CASSLTYGTDTQYF
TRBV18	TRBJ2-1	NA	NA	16	TGTGCCAGCTCACCTACATCGCAGTCCTCCTACAATGAGCAGTTCTTC	CASSPTSQSSYNEQFF
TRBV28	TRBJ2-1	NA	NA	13	TGTGCCAGCAGTTTTCCGGGGGCAAATGAGCAGTTCTTC	CASSFPGANEQFF
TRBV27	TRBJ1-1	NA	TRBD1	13	TGTGCCAGTTTGGGACAGGGATCCACTGAAGCTTTCTTT	CASLGQGSTEAFF
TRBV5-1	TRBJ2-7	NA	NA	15	TGCGCCAGCAGCTGGGCGGTGGGTGCAACCTACGAGCAGTACTTC	CASSWAVGATYEQYF
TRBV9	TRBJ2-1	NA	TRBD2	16	TGTGCCAGCAGCGCCCTAGCGGGGCCCGTCTACAATGAGCAGTTCTTC	CASSALAGPVYNEQFF
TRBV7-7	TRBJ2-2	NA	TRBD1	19	TGTGCCAGCAGCTTAGCGCTACTTGATGGGACAGAGAACACCGGGGAGCTGTTTTTT	CASSLALLDGTENTGELFF
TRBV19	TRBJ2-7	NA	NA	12	TGTGCCAGTAGCGGTATCCCCTACGAGCAGTACTTC	CASSGIPYEQYF
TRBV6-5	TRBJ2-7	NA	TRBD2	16	TGTGCCAGCAGTTATTCGACTAGCGGGAGTGGATACGAGCAGTACTTC	CASSYSTSGSGYEQYF
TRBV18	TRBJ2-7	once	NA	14	TGTGCCAGCTCTTCCGGGCTACAGCCCCACGAGCAGTACTTC	CASSSGLQPHEQYF
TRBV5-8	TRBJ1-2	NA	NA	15	TGTGCCAGCAGCTTGGGAGGGGGGACCCTTAATGGCTACACCTTC	CASSLGGGTLNGYTF
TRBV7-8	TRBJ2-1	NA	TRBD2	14	TGTGCCAGCAGCCAGAGACTAGCGGGAGATGAGCAGTTCTTC	CASSQRLAGDEQFF
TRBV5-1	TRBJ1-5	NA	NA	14	TGCGCCAGCAGCTCCTCCGCGGGGAATCAGCCCCAGCATTTT	CASSSSAGNQPQHF
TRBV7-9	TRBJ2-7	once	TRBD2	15	TGTGCCAGCAGCTTAATGACTAGCGGATCTTACGAGCAGTACTTC	CASSLMTSGSYEQYF
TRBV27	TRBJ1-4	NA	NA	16	TGTGCCAGCAGTTTTGGACAGCCAGCAACTAATGAAAAACTGTTTTTT	CASSFGQPATNEKLFF
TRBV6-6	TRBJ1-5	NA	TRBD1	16	TGTGCCAGCAGTTACTCGATAGGGACAGAGAATCAGCCCCAGCATTTT	CASSYSIGTENQPQHF